Presented here are 3 T cell receptor beta chains from one specimen sequenced in a study of brain metastases from non-small cell lung cancer. Clones were sequenced by immunoSEQ multiplex PCR, and TCRdb holds only the in-frame ones, with some missing. Of roughly 4,900 clones in the sample, approximately 85% were seen once. The specimen was primary lung tumor tissue. These receptors came from a donor at least 40 years old with non-small cell lung cancer.

The gene calls are TRBV27 and TRBJ1-2; D remains unclear. The CDR3 has 13 residues. Trimming cost V 1 base and J 8 bases, with 11 bases left between them. CDR1 and CDR2 from the germline V gene are MNHEY and SMNVEV (reference sequence). The CDR3 region has the DNA TGTGCCAGCAGTTTATACGGGTTAGAGGGCTACACCTTC. Translated, it gives CASSLYGLEGYTF.

This rearrangement joins TRBV3-1 (or the pseudogene TRBV3-2) to TRBJ2-7; 14 bases match TRBD2. This CDR3 has 15 amino acids. Unmatched junction bases numbered 2, after V lost 5 bases and J lost 2 bases. Looked up from germline, CDR1 is LGHDT and CDR2 is YNNKEL (reference sequence). CDR3 loop: CASSEGLAGAYEQYF. CDR3 coding DNA: TGTGCCAGCAGCGAGGGACTAGCGGGAGCCTACGAGCAGTACTTC.

This chain links TRBV19 with TRBJ1-1; TRBD1 matches 12 bases. Germline V lookup: CDR1 LNHDA, CDR2 SQIVND (reference sequence). Losses at the gene ends were 6 bases for V and 4 bases for J; bases not matched to a gene: 9. This CDR3 is 16 amino acids long. The CDR3, as DNA: TGTGCCAGTAGGAAGGGACAGGGGGCGAGAAGCACTGAAGCTTTCTTT. This translates into CASRKGQGARSTEAFF.